The T cell receptor beta chain described here comes from a study of technical replicates of blood from a few donors. Only in-frame clones appear in the TCRdb table, and some are missing; sequencing was by immunoSEQ multiplex PCR. This table has about 75,000 clones, approximately 97% appearing once. Germline lookup yields CDR1 SGHAT and CDR2 FQNNGV. This CDR3 comprises 13 residues. Trimming took off 5 bases at V and 8 bases at J, with 15 bases between the two ends. V is TRBV11-2 and J is TRBJ1-1; a weak D match, TRBD1 (5 bases). Sequencing was carried out using T cells isolated from PBMCs. The receptor was isolated from a human donor in good health. CDR3 protein: CASSTLRGMEAFF. The CDR3 nucleotides are TGTGCCAGCAGCACCCTGCGGGGGATGGAAGCTTTCTTT.